One sample yielded the 20 T cell receptor beta chains listed below, sequenced in a study of blood T cell repertoires in COVID-19. This table comes from immunoSEQ multiplex PCR, and its TCRdb copy is limited to in-frame clones, with some not included. The table shows 370,000 or so clones, with 81% occurring only once. The sequenced material came from peripheral blood. All receptors derive from a human donor with acute or convalescent COVID-19. The donor label of this sample is uncertain.

The CDR3 DNA reads TGTGCCAGCAGCTTAGCAGACAGGAGAAACACCATATATTTT. Amino acid sequence: CASSLADRRNTIYF. The chain is built from TRBV7-8 and TRBJ1-3; possibly TRBD1 for D (6 bases). The CDR3 covers 14 residues. CDR1 and CDR2 from the germline V gene are SGHVS and FQNEAQ. V was clipped by 0 bases and J by 5 bases, with 8 bases between them.

The chain carries TRBV7-2 and TRBJ2-7; the match to TRBD1 covers 11 bases. Germline-derived CDR1 and CDR2 are SGHTA and FQGNSA. V gave up 4 bases and J gave up 2 bases; unmatched junction bases: 4. The CDR3 runs 15 residues. The CDR3 loop reads CASSSPGQGAYEQYF. Written as DNA, the CDR3 is TGTGCCAGCAGCTCCCCGGGACAGGGGGCCTACGAGCAGTACTTC.

The chain couples TRBV28 to TRBJ2-2, with TRBD2 identical over 7 bases. The germline gives CDR1 MDHEN, CDR2 SYDVKM. This CDR3 has 15 residues. V shed 3 bases and J 0 bases; nucleotides not matched to a gene: 1. The CDR3 DNA is TGTGCCAGCAGTTTGGGGGGGACGAACACCGGGGAGCTGTTTTTT. It yields the protein CASSLGGTNTGELFF.

This chain connects TRBV28 to TRBJ1-5, with 7 bases fitting TRBD1. This CDR3 is 16 amino acids long. The junction had 8 bases not matched to a gene; V was cut back by 3 bases and J by 3 bases. Germline V gives CDR1 MDHEN, CDR2 SYDVKM. The CDR3, as DNA: TGTGCCAGCAGTTTTTGGGCAGGGGGGACCAATCAGCCCCAGCATTTT. Its protein is CASSFWAGGTNQPQHF.

The CDR3 loop reads CASSFITGNYGYTF. DNA for the CDR3: TGTGCCAGCTCTTTCATTACAGGGAACTATGGCTACACCTTC. This chain links TRBV18 with TRBJ1-2, with D possibly matching TRBD1 (6 bases). Trimming pared 6 bases from V and 2 bases from J, leaving 13 bases between. In germline, CDR1 is KGHSH, CDR2 LQKENI. CDR3 length equals 14 residues.

V usage is TRBV7-2 and J usage is TRBJ2-6; 12 bases are shared with TRBD2. Germline V lookup: CDR1 SGHTA, CDR2 FQGNSA. With V trimmed by 6 bases and J by 4 bases, 7 bases remained unmatched. The CDR3 totals 17 residues. The CDR3 region is CASRSSGRAGGANVLTF. The DNA of the CDR3 is TGTGCCAGCAGGTCTAGCGGGAGGGCCGGCGGGGCCAACGTCCTGACTTTC.

The CDR3 loop is CATSREWSSYGYTF. The CDR3 DNA sequence: TGTGCCACCAGCAGAGAGTGGAGCAGCTATGGCTACACCTTC. The chain recombines TRBV15 with TRBJ1-2; D gene ambiguous. V lost 0 bases and J lost 4, with 9 bases in between. CDR3 length: 14 residues. Looked up from germline, CDR1 is LNHNV and CDR2 is YYDKDF (reference sequence). The full variable domain, completed using reference TRBV15 and TRBJ1-2, is DAMVIQNPRYQVTQFGKPVTLSCSQTLNHNVMYWYQQKSSQAPKLLFHYYDKDFNNEADTPDNFQSRRPNTSFCFLDIRSPGLGDTAMYLCATSREWSSYGYTFGSGTRLTVV.

The V call is TRBV5-5, the J call TRBJ1-6; the match to TRBD1 covers 9 bases. The CDR3 is 15 residues long. V trimming: 1 base; J trimming: 8 bases; junction bases outside the gene matches: 4. Per the germline V gene, CDR1 is SGHKS and CDR2 is YYEKEE (reference sequence). The CDR3 region has the DNA TGTGCCAGCAGCTTGTTCGGACAGGGGCATTCACCCCTCCACTTT. This sequence encodes CASSLFGQGHSPLHF.

This chain connects TRBV18 to TRBJ1-4; D unresolved. The V gene's germline CDR1 is KGHSH and CDR2 LQKENI. Trimming removed 1 base from V and 5 bases from J, with 14 bases in between. The CDR3 runs to 16 residues. CDR3 DNA sequence: TGTGCCAGCTCACCACGGAACAGTGATTCGAATGAAAAACTGTTTTTT. Its protein product is CASSPRNSDSNEKLFF.

This clone occurred once. The chain recombines TRBV10-3 with TRBJ2-7, with D possibly TRBD2 on 6 matching bases. Germline values: CDR1 ENHRY, CDR2 SYGVKD. V lost 3 bases to trimming and J lost 3 bases, with 24 bases between them. The CDR3 runs 18 residues. The CDR3 DNA follows: TGTGCCATCAGTGAAGGTGGTATTGGGTCAGGGAGGAACTACGAGCAGTACTTC. Translation: CAISEGGIGSGRNYEQYF.

This rearrangement joins TRBV6-5 to TRBJ1-1; D perhaps matches TRBD1 (6 bases). CDR3 length equals 13 residues. V was trimmed by 5 bases and J by 5 bases, leaving 12 bases between them. The germline CDR1 and CDR2 sequences are MNHEY and SVGAGI. CDR3 amino acids: CASSRGGQTEAFF. The CDR3 nucleotides read TGTGCCAGCAGTAGGGGGGGCCAGACTGAAGCTTTCTTT.

CDR3 amino acids: CASSQDPRSGAVQGTQYF. DNA of the CDR3: TGTGCCAGCAGCCAAGATCCGAGGAGCGGGGCCGTGCAGGGTACGCAGTATTTT. The chain links TRBV4-2 to TRBJ2-3; 7 nucleotides line up with TRBD2. CDR1 LGHNA and CDR2 YNFKEQ come from the germline V gene. J lost 8 bases, V lost 0 bases, and 17 bases had no gene match. The CDR3 sequence is 18 residues long.

This chain uses TRBV5-4 with TRBJ2-3; 7 bases fit TRBD2. CDR1 is SGHNT, CDR2 YYREEE, per germline (reference sequence). V gave up 2 bases and J gave up 2 bases; unmatched junction bases: 5. The length of the CDR3 is 15 residues. The CDR3 protein is CASSFRLAATDTQYF. DNA of the CDR3: TGTGCCAGCAGCTTCAGGCTAGCGGCCACAGATACGCAGTATTTT.

The chain recombines TRBV5-4 with TRBJ2-4; 8 bases are a match to TRBD1. Germline V gene sequence: CDR1 SGHNT, CDR2 YYREEE (reference sequence). V was clipped by 4 bases and J by 0 bases; unmatched bases: 6. The CDR3 totals 16 residues. CDR3 in DNA: TGTGCCAGCAGCCCGGGGGACAGGTTAGCCAAAAACATTCAGTACTTC. It is translated as CASSPGDRLAKNIQYF.

The genes are TRBV7-8 and TRBJ1-4; D gene ambiguous. The CDR3 extends over 15 amino acids. Germline V gives CDR1 SGHVS, CDR2 FQNEAQ. V was clipped by 6 bases and J by 5 bases, with 16 bases between them. The CDR3 loop reads CASRNARSPNEKLFF. The CDR3, as DNA: TGTGCCAGCAGAAATGCACGGAGCCCGAATGAAAAACTGTTTTTT.

The chain recombines TRBV2 with TRBJ1-2; unclear D gene. The germline V and J ends were trimmed by 2 bases and 0 bases, with 4 bases remaining between them. This CDR3 is 13 amino acids long. CDR1 SNHLY and CDR2 FYNNEI come from the germline V gene. CDR3 sequence (DNA): TGTGCCAGCAGTGAACTAGCTAACTATGGCTACACCTTC. Amino acid sequence: CASSELANYGYTF.

This sequence joins TRBV7-2 and TRBJ1-2; 7 bases are a match to TRBD1. The CDR3 covers 15 residues. Trimming cost V 5 bases and J 7 bases; bases outside gene matches: 13. Germline V CDR1 and CDR2: SGHTA, FQGNSA. The CDR3 loop is CASSPSGTDVSGYTF. The DNA of the CDR3 is TGTGCCAGCAGCCCTTCCGGGACAGACGTAAGTGGCTACACCTTC.

This clone turned up a few times. Different DNA sequences within this sample yield the same CDR3. The chain joins TRBV5-1 to TRBJ2-7, with 7 bases lining up with TRBD2. V lost 1 base and J lost 2; bases outside the gene matches: 0. Germline CDR1 and CDR2: SGHRS and YFSETQ. This CDR3 has 13 residues. CDR3 sequence reads: CASSLSGAYEQYF. CDR3 nucleotide sequence: TGCGCCAGCAGCTTGAGCGGGGCCTACGAGCAGTACTTC.

This chain connects TRBV19 to TRBJ1-2; D is perhaps TRBD1 (6 bases). The V gene's germline CDR1 is LNHDA and CDR2 SQIVND (reference sequence). V gave up 4 bases and J gave up 1 base, with 10 bases separating them. The CDR3 is 14 amino acids. The DNA of the CDR3 is TGTGCCAGTAGTAGGGACACGATTAACTATGGCTACACCTTC. The encoded protein is CASSRDTINYGYTF.

The V call is TRBV18, the J call TRBJ2-7; 8 nucleotides match TRBD1. The germline V gene has CDR1 KGHSH and CDR2 LQKENI. CDR3 size: 14 residues. V shed 4 bases, J shed 2 bases, and the junction held 4 bases outside the gene matches. The CDR3 here is CASSQQGDTYEQYF. The CDR3 bases are TGTGCCAGCTCACAACAGGGGGATACCTACGAGCAGTACTTC.